The 28 T cell receptor beta chains reported below all come from one sample, sequenced in a study of OX40 agonist ivuxolimab in advanced cancers. Produced via immunoSEQ multiplex PCR; TCRdb's table is partial and in-frame only. The sample consists of some 10,000 clones, about four fifths of them appearing once. Sequenced material: CD4+ or CD8+ T cells sorted from blood, taken in a trial of the OX40 agonist ivuxolimab. The receptors were sampled from an adult with an advanced solid tumor such as melanoma, head and neck, liver or kidney cancer.

The rearrangement links TRBV9 to TRBJ2-1; D unclear. This CDR3 is 15 amino acids long. Per the germline V gene, CDR1 is SGDLS and CDR2 is YYNGEE. Between the trimmed V and J ends, which lost 0 bases and 8 bases, there was a span of 15 bases. CDR3 in DNA: TGTGCCAGCAGCGTAGTTGCAGGTGCATCTTATGAGCAGTTCTTC. It codes for CASSVVAGASYEQFF.

This clone is medium-sized by share. The chain joins TRBV7-7 to TRBJ1-5; D remains ambiguous. Germline CDR1 SSHAT, CDR2 FNYEAQ (reference sequence). The CDR3 length is 12 residues. The V and J ends lost 8 bases and 6 bases respectively, with 11 bases between them. CDR3 residues: CASALGVQPQHF. The CDR3 region has the DNA TGTGCCAGCGCCCTCGGGGTTCAGCCCCAGCATTTT.

This rearrangement joins TRBV9 to TRBJ2-3; TRBD2 matches at 8 bases. With V trimmed by 0 bases and J by 3 bases, 6 bases remained unmatched. Germline CDR1 and CDR2: SGDLS and YYNGEE. The CDR3 runs to 16 residues. CDR3 loop: CASSVEGGRRTDTQYF. The CDR3 DNA reads as TGTGCCAGCAGCGTAGAGGGCGGGAGGAGGACAGATACGCAGTATTTT.

The chain joins TRBV10-3 to TRBJ2-7, with a tentative D call TRBD1 (6 bases). The germline V and J ends were trimmed by 2 bases and 0 bases, with 11 bases remaining between them. CDR1 ENHRY and CDR2 SYGVKD come from the germline V gene. The CDR3 is 15 residues long. DNA of the CDR3: TGTGCCATCAGTGAGAGGCAGGGGAGCTCCTACGAGCAGTACTTC. Its protein product is CAISERQGSSYEQYF.

This chain connects TRBV5-6 to TRBJ1-6, with 8 bases lining up with TRBD1. The germline gives CDR1 SGHDT, CDR2 YYEEEE. CDR3 size: 13 residues. Trimming took 3 bases from V and 10 from J; bases not matched to a gene: 3. The DNA of the CDR3 is TGTGCCAGCAGCTACGGACAGGGCTCACCCCTCCACTTT. This gives the protein CASSYGQGSPLHF.

This chain connects TRBV28 to TRBJ1-1; possible D gene TRBD1, 5 bases. The CDR3 runs 16 residues. The V gene lost 5 bases and the J gene lost 0 bases, with 16 bases spanning the gap. Germline lookup yields CDR1 MDHEN and CDR2 SYDVKM. CDR3 coding DNA: TGTGCCAGCAGTCCCGTCTCGACAGCGATGAACACTGAAGCTTTCTTT. Protein product: CASSPVSTAMNTEAFF.

The chain recombines TRBV28 with TRBJ1-1; no firm D call. Trimming took 6 bases from V and 1 from J, leaving 12 bases between them. This CDR3 is 14 amino acids long. Per the germline V gene, CDR1 is MDHEN and CDR2 is SYDVKM. The CDR3 sequence is CASSPFLGNTEAFF. The CDR3 nucleotides read TGTGCCAGCAGCCCTTTTTTGGGGAACACTGAAGCTTTCTTT.

The V and J genes are TRBV5-1 and TRBJ2-1, with 8 nucleotides matching TRBD2. Per germline, CDR1 SGHRS and CDR2 YFSETQ. The V segment lost 4 bases and the J segment 7 bases; nucleotides outside the gene matches: 16. The CDR3 has 17 residues. CDR3 loop: CASSPGLRAGGFNEQFF. The DNA for the CDR3 is TGCGCCAGCAGCCCGGGGCTTCGGGCGGGAGGTTTTAATGAGCAGTTCTTC. Full variable domain (rest looked up from reference TRBV5-1 and TRBJ2-1): KAGVTQTPRYLIKTRGQQVTLSCSPISGHRSVSWYQQTPGQGLQFLFEYFSETQRNKGNFPGRFSGRQFSNSRSEMNVSTLELGDSALYLCASSPGLRAGGFNEQFFGPGTRLTVL.

V is TRBV10-2 and J is TRBJ2-5; TRBD2 is a possible D gene (6 bases). The DNA end lines up better with TRBJ2-7; the J call may be wrong. Germline V gene data show CDR1 as WSHSY and CDR2 as SAAADI. The CDR3 spans 15 residues. The CDR3 bases are TGCGCCAGCAGTGACCTAGGGACTTCTCCCTACGAGCAGTACTTC. This sequence encodes CASSDLGTSPYEQYF.

This clone was found once. The chain uses TRBV5-1 and TRBJ2-7, with TRBD1 as a possible D gene (5 bases). The length of the CDR3 is 14 residues. Germline CDR1 is SGHRS and CDR2 is YFSETQ. Trimming pared 0 bases from V and 6 bases from J, leaving 13 bases between. CDR3 sequence reads: CASSLAQGVFEQYF. The CDR3 bases are TGCGCCAGCAGCTTGGCGCAGGGTGTTTTCGAGCAGTACTTC.

CDR3 amino acids: CASAGGDPTGELFF. In DNA form, the CDR3 reads TGCGCCAGCGCCGGGGGAGACCCCACCGGGGAGCTGTTTTTT. The chain recombines TRBV4-3 with TRBJ2-2, with D possibly being TRBD2 (6 bases). The V and J ends lost 8 bases and 4 bases respectively, with 14 bases between them. The CDR3 is made up of 14 amino acids. Per the germline V gene, CDR1 is LGHNA and CDR2 is YSLEER.

The rearrangement links TRBV27 to TRBJ2-1; 10 bases map to TRBD2. Looked up from germline, CDR1 is MNHEY and CDR2 is SMNVEV (reference sequence). CDR3 length: 16 residues. Trimming took 1 base from V and 2 from J; bases not matched to a gene: 2. This CDR3 reads CASSLLSGGAYNEQFF. For the CDR3, the DNA is TGTGCCAGCAGTTTATTAAGCGGGGGGGCCTACAATGAGCAGTTCTTC.

This clone ranks as medium-sized. The chain couples TRBV21-1 to TRBJ1-3; the table names TRBD1, a call not compared with the DNA. TRBV21-1 is flagged as a pseudogene. The CDR3 loop spans 15 amino acids. This CDR3 is CASSKMRQGVNTIYF. In DNA, the CDR3 is TGTGCCAGCAGCAAAATGCGACAGGGTGTAAACACCATATATTTT.

This clone is medium-sized within its sample. This sequence joins TRBV7-9 and TRBJ1-1; the match to TRBD1 covers 7 bases. Looked up from germline, CDR1 is SEHNR and CDR2 is FQNEAQ (reference sequence). This CDR3 contains 16 residues. Trimming took 2 bases from V and 6 from J; bases not matched to a gene: 12. The CDR3 DNA sequence: TGTGCCAGCAGCTTATCTGAGGGGGCATCGGGCGCTGAAGCTTTCTTT. It specifies CASSLSEGASGAEAFF.

The chain recombines TRBV9 with TRBJ1-2; D unclear. This CDR3 comprises 12 residues. The V gene lost 0 bases and the J gene lost 8 bases, with 8 bases spanning the gap. Germline CDR1 is SGDLS and CDR2 is YYNGEE. The CDR3 nucleotides read TGTGCCAGCAGCGTAGGAGGTCTGGGCTACACCTTC. The encoded protein is CASSVGGLGYTF.

Concerning this clone itself: Other DNA sequences in the same sample also yield this CDR3. This sequence joins TRBV5-4 and TRBJ2-3; D unclear. V was shortened by 1 base and J by 6 bases, with 3 bases between the two germline ends. This CDR3 region has 11 residues. CDR1 and CDR2 (germline): SGHNT, YYREEE (reference sequence). Here the CDR3 reads CASSLLDTQYF. CDR3 DNA: TGTGCCAGCAGCTTGCTGGATACGCAGTATTTT.

The chain recombines TRBV27 with TRBJ1-6; D may be TRBD1 (5 bases). The CDR3 covers 14 residues. Trimming left V 0 bases short and J 8 bases short, with 8 bases between. CDR1 and CDR2 from the germline V gene are MNHEY and SMNVEV (reference sequence). This CDR3 is CASSLSRGYSPLHF. The CDR3 bases are TGTGCCAGCAGTTTATCAAGGGGTTATTCACCCCTCCACTTT.

This clone came up once. J is TRBJ1-1 and V is TRBV6-5, with 7 bases fitting TRBD1. The CDR3 spans 14 residues. CDR1 is MNHEY, CDR2 SVGAGI, per germline. V lost 6 bases to trimming and J lost 6 bases; unmatched junction nucleotides: 10. The CDR3 DNA follows: TGTGCCAGCAGCACTACAGGGGTCCCTGCTGAAGCTTTCTTT. It translates to CASSTTGVPAEAFF.

This clone was seen just once. The gene calls are TRBV27 and TRBJ2-7; no firm D call. Germline loops: CDR1 MNHEY, CDR2 SMNVEV (reference sequence). The CDR3 loop spans 15 amino acids. Trimming took off 5 bases at V and 5 bases at J, with 19 bases between the two ends. Written as DNA, the CDR3 is TGTGCCAGCAGTCCCGACGAATGGAGTGGGGACGAGCAGTACTTC. It translates to CASSPDEWSGDEQYF.

J is TRBJ2-1 and V is TRBV5-1; D is possibly TRBD2 (6 bases). CDR1 is SGHRS and CDR2 is YFSETQ in the germline V gene. V dropped 3 bases and J dropped 4 bases, with 17 bases sitting between them. This CDR3 spans 16 amino acids. The CDR3 DNA reads TGCGCCAGCAGCTCGACCTTAGCGGAAAAATACAATGAGCAGTTCTTC. Protein: CASSSTLAEKYNEQFF.

This chain uses TRBV2 with TRBJ2-7, with TRBD1 as a possible D gene (7 bases). The V end was cut by 5 bases, the J end by 4 bases, with 12 bases between. The CDR3 is 13 amino acids. Germline-derived CDR1 and CDR2 are SNHLY and FYNNEI. The CDR3 region is CASSPAGQYEQYF. DNA for the CDR3: TGTGCCAGCAGTCCCGCGGGACAGTACGAGCAGTACTTC.

This clone turned up a few times. The V call is TRBV27, the J call TRBJ2-7, with a tentative D call TRBD2 (5 bases). The ends were cut back, 9 bases at V and 0 bases at J, with 12 bases in the middle. Germline values: CDR1 MNHEY, CDR2 SMNVEV (reference sequence). The CDR3 extends over 13 amino acids. CDR3 bases: TGTGCCAGTGCTCCGGGGAGCTCCTACGAGCAGTACTTC. Amino acids: CASAPGSSYEQYF.

The chain employs TRBV7-6 and TRBJ2-2; D is undetermined. V was clipped by 6 bases and J by 6 bases, with 14 bases between them. The CDR3 is made up of 14 amino acids. The germline CDR1 and CDR2 sequences are SGHVS and FNYEAQ. The CDR3 sequence is CASSSLGPPGELFF. The CDR3 DNA sequence: TGTGCCAGCAGTTCCCTGGGTCCCCCCGGGGAGCTGTTTTTT. Full variable domain (outside the CDR3, taken from reference TRBV7-6 and TRBJ2-2): GAGVSQSPRYKVTKRGQDVALRCDPISGHVSLYWYRQALGQGPEFLTYFNYEAQQDKSGLPNDRFSAERPEGSISTLTIQRTEQRDSAMYRCASSSLGPPGELFFGEGSRLTVL.

The chain links TRBV5-6 to TRBJ1-6; D gene unclear. V lost 3 bases to trimming and J lost 3 bases, with 7 bases between them. The CDR3 has 14 residues. Germline V gene sequence: CDR1 SGHDT, CDR2 YYEEEE. The CDR3 is CASSWASYNSPLHF. The CDR3 DNA reads TGTGCCAGCAGCTGGGCGAGCTATAATTCACCCCTCCACTTT. Full variable domain (rest looked up from reference TRBV5-6 and TRBJ1-6): DAGVTQSPTHLIKTRGQQVTLRCSPKSGHDTVSWYQQALGQGPQFIFQYYEEEERQRGNFPDRFSGHQFPNYSSELNVNALLLGDSALYLCASSWASYNSPLHFGNGTRLTVT.

The chain has TRBV2 and TRBJ2-2; 7 bases are a match to TRBD1. The CDR3 has 14 residues. CDR1 SNHLY and CDR2 FYNNEI come from the germline V gene. Trimming took 9 bases from V and 2 from J; bases not matched to a gene: 6. The CDR3 DNA reads as TGTGCCAGACGGACAGGCGACAACACCGGGGAGCTGTTTTTT. It specifies CARRTGDNTGELFF.

The chain recombines TRBV6-6 with TRBJ1-1, with TRBD1 identical over 7 bases. V lost 6 bases and J lost 9; bases outside the gene matches: 10. The CDR3 is 13 amino acids. Germline CDR1 reads MNHNY; CDR2 reads SVGAGI (reference sequence). The CDR3 region is CASSQTGAKQAFF. DNA of the CDR3: TGTGCCAGCAGCCAAACAGGGGCCAAACAAGCTTTCTTT.

The chain is built from TRBV7-6 and TRBJ2-2; 8 bases fit TRBD2. V lost 2 bases and J lost 4; bases outside the gene matches: 12. The CDR3 runs 18 residues. CDR1 is SGHVS, CDR2 FNYEAQ, per germline. This CDR3 is CASSLSLAGASGTGELFF. DNA of the CDR3: TGTGCCAGCAGCTTAAGCCTAGCGGGTGCCTCGGGCACCGGGGAGCTGTTTTTT.

The chain couples TRBV6-4 to TRBJ2-2; TRBD2 matches at 8 bases. Germline V CDR1 and CDR2: MRHNA, SNTAGT. CDR3 size: 13 residues. The trim removed 5 bases at V and 4 bases at J, leaving 0 bases unmatched. CDR3 DNA sequence: TGTGCCAGCAGTAGCGGGGGCACCGGGGAGCTGTTTTTT. Translation gives CASSSGGTGELFF.